Listed here is a single T cell receptor (beta chain). The sample originates from a study of siplizumab effects on memory and regulatory T cells. Using immunoSEQ multiplex PCR, the repertoire was profiled, and TCRdb retains in-frame clones only, with some absent. This sample has 100,000 or so clones, with approximately 92% found just once. The trim removed 4 bases at V and 5 bases at J, leaving 17 bases unmatched. Germline loops: CDR1 SGDLS, CDR2 YYNGEE. This CDR3 contains 18 residues. The source is a human donor in good health. Some clones in this sample may be carry-over from other donors' samples. V and J are TRBV9 and TRBJ2-1; 8 bases match TRBD2. Sequencing was carried out using CD4+ T cells sorted from blood. CDR3 coding DNA: TGTGCCAGCAGCCCACCGATTCTCCTCGGGAGGGATAACAATGAGCAGTTCTTC. Protein: CASSPPILLGRDNNEQFF.